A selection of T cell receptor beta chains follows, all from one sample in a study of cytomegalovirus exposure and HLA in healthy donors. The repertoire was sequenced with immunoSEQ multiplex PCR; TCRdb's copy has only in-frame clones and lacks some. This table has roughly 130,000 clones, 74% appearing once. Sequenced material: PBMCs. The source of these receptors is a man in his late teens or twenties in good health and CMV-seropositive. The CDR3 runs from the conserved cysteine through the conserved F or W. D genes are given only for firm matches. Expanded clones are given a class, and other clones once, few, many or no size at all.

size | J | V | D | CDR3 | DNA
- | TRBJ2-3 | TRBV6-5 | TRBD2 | CASSRGGYNTDTQYF | TGTGCCAGCAGCCGCGGGGGTTATAACACAGATACGCAGTATTTT
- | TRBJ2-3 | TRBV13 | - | CASTSGVHPWEDTQYF | TGTGCCAGCACTTCGGGGGTCCACCCTTGGGAGGATACGCAGTATTTT
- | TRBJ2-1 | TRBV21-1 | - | CAQQPPLALKRAGGPYNEQFF | TGTGCCCAGCAGCCCCCCTTGGCCCTTAAAAGGGCGGGAGGGCCCTACAATGAGCAGTTCTTC
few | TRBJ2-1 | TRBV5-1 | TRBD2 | CASSFRTSGGAVYNEQFF | TGCGCCAGCAGCTTCCGGACTAGCGGGGGGGCGGTTTACAATGAGCAGTTCTTC
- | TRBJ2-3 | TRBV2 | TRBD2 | CASRSTSGSADTQYF | TGTGCCAGCAGATCCACTAGCGGGAGCGCAGATACGCAGTATTTT
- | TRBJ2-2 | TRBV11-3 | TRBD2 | CASSLLAGAGTGELFF | TGTGCCAGCAGCCTACTAGCGGGAGCGGGGACCGGGGAGCTGTTTTTT
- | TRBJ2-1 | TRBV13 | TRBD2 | CASSFRASGSQRDEQFF | TGTGCCAGCAGCTTTAGGGCTAGCGGGAGTCAGCGTGATGAGCAGTTCTTC
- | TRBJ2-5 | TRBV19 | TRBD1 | CASSMDRARETQYF | TGTGCCAGTAGTATGGACAGGGCTAGAGAGACCCAGTACTTC
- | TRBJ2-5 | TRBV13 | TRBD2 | CASSLPSGFQETQYF | TGTGCCAGCAGCTTACCTAGCGGTTTCCAAGAGACCCAGTACTTC
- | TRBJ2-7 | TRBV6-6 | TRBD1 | CASSSLTGASSYEQYF | TGTGCCAGCAGTTCCCTCACAGGGGCGTCCTCCTACGAGCAGTACTTC
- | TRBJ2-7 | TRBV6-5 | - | CASRDTGFYEQYF | TGTGCCAGCAGGGATACAGGCTTCTACGAGCAGTACTTC
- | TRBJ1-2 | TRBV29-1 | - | CSVEKGRGVGGYTF | TGCAGCGTTGAAAAGGGGCGCGGGGTTGGAGGCTACACCTTC
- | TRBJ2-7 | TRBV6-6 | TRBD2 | CASTVGLAGSYEQYF | TGTGCCAGCACCGTCGGACTAGCGGGGTCCTACGAGCAGTACTTC
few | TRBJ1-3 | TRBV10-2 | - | CASSPGLSGNTIYF | TGCGCCAGCTCCCCGGGACTATCTGGAAACACCATATATTTT
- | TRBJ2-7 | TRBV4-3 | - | CASSQEPGAYEQYF | TGCGCCAGCAGCCAAGAGCCGGGGGCCTACGAGCAGTACTTC
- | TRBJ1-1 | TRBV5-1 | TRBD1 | CASSSGGASEAFF | TGCGCCAGCAGCTCAGGGGGCGCGTCTGAAGCTTTCTTT
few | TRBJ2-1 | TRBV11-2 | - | CASSLRLDSLTYNEQFF | TGTGCCAGCAGCTTAAGGCTAGATTCATTAACCTACAATGAGCAGTTCTTC
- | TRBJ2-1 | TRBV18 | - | CASLRTGAGNEQFF | TGTGCCAGCTTACGTACAGGGGCGGGAAATGAGCAGTTCTTC
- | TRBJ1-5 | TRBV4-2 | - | CASSQEGWKGAGPQHF | TGTGCCAGCAGCCAAGAAGGGTGGAAGGGAGCAGGGCCCCAGCATTTT
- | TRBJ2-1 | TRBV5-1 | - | CASSLNYNNEQFF | TGCGCCAGCAGCTTGAACTATAACAATGAGCAGTTCTTC
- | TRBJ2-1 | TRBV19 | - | CASRRTSGDEQFF | TGTGCCAGTAGGAGAACTAGTGGCGATGAGCAGTTCTTC
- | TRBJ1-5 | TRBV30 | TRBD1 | CAWSAGGEQPQHF | TGTGCCTGGAGCGCAGGGGGCGAACAGCCCCAGCATTTT
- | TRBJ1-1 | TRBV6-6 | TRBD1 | CASTGTEKNTEAFF | TGTGCCAGCACTGGGACAGAAAAGAACACTGAAGCTTTCTTT
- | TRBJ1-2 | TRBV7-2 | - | CASSPRGGPFYGYTF | TGTGCCAGCAGCCCCCGGGGGGGACCCTTCTATGGCTACACCTTC
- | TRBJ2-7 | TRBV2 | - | CASTPSEAASYEQYF | TGTGCCAGCACCCCATCAGAGGCAGCCTCCTACGAGCAGTACTTC
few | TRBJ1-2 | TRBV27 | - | CASSSMGPGSNGYTF | TGTGCCAGCAGTTCCATGGGCCCAGGGTCAAATGGCTACACCTTC
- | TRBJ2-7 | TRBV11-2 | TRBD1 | CASSLDPGQGAEQYF | TGTGCCAGCAGCTTAGACCCGGGACAGGGGGCAGAGCAGTACTTC
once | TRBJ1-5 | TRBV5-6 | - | CASSLGHLNQPQHF | TGTGCCAGCAGCTTGGGACACCTTAATCAGCCCCAGCATTTT
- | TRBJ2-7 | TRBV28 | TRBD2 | CASSLGGYEQYF | TGTGCCAGCAGTCTCGGGGGGTACGAGCAGTACTTC
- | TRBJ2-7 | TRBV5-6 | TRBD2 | CASNYLTSGVYEQYF | TGTGCCAGCAACTACCTGACTAGCGGGGTCTACGAGCAGTACTTC
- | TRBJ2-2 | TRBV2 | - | CASTYTGELFF | TGTGCCAGCACCTATACCGGGGAGCTGTTTTTT
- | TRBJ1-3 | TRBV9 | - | CASSVDRGNTIYF | TGTGCCAGCAGCGTCGACAGAGGAAACACCATATATTTT
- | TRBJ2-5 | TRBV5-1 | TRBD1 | CASSPWTGWETQYF | TGCGCCAGCAGCCCTTGGACAGGGTGGGAGACCCAGTACTTC
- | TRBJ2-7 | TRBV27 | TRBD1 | CASSRQTGTYEQYF | TGTGCCAGCAGTAGACAGACAGGGACCTACGAGCAGTACTTC
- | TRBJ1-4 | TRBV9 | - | CASSVGGDSYEKLFF | TGTGCCAGCAGCGTAGGGGGGGACTCCTATGAAAAACTGTTTTTT
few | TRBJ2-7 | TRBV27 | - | CASTPQGSYEQYF | TGTGCCAGCACCCCCCAGGGGTCCTACGAGCAGTACTTC
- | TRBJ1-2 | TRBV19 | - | CASTSGGFDGYTF | TGTGCCAGCACCTCGGGGGGGTTCGACGGCTACACCTTC
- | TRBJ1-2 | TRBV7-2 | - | CASSATNYGYTF | TGTGCCAGCAGCGCTACTAACTATGGCTACACCTTC
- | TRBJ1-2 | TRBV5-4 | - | CASSLGSTPNYGYTF | TGTGCCAGCAGCTTGGGTTCGACTCCTAACTATGGCTACACCTTC
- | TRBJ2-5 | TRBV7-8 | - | CASSLLLGRETQYF | TGTGCCAGCAGCTTACTACTAGGACGAGAGACCCAGTACTTC
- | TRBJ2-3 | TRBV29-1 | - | CSVLGRNEDTQYF | TGCAGCGTATTGGGGAGGAATGAGGATACGCAGTATTTT